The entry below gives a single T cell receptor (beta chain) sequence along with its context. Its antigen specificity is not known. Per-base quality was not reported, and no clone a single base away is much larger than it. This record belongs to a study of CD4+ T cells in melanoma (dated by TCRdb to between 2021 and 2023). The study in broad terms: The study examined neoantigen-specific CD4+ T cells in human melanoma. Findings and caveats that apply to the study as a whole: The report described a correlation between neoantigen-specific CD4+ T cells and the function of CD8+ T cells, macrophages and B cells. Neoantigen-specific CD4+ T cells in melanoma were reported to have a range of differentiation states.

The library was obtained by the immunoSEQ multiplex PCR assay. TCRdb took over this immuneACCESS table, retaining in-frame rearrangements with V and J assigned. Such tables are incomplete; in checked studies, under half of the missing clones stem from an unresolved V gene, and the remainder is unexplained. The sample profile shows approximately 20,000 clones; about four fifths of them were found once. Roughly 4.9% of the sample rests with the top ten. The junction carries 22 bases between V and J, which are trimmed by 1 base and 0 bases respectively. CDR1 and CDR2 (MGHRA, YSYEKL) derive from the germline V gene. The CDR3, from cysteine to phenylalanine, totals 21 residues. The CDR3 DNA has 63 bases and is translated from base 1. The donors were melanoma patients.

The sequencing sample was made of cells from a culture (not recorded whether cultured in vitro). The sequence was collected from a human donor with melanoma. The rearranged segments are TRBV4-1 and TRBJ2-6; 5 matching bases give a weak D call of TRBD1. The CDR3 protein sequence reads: CASSQGAVPGKVLSGANVLTF. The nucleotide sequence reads TGCGCCAGCAGCCAAGGGGCGGTCCCAGGGAAAGTGCTCTCTGGGGCCAACGTCCTGACTTTC.